Listed below are T cell receptor beta chains from one sample, sequenced in a study of shared clonotypes between healthy human individuals. Some clones are missing from TCRdb's copy, which holds only in-frame ones; the method was immunoSEQ multiplex PCR. The sample gives millions of clones, around 93% of which show up once; about 1.8% is in the top ten. Specimen: naive CD8+ T cells from PBMCs. These receptors were obtained from a man aged 18-30 years in good health. Some clones in this sample may be carry-over from other donors' samples. Each CDR3 is given with its conserved first and last residue. A D gene is named only where the DNA matches it firmly. Expanded clones are given a class, and other clones once, few, many or no size at all.

j_call	v_call	clone_size	d_call	cdr3_nt	cdr3_aa
TRBJ2-7	TRBV10-2	NA	NA	TGCGCCAGCAGTGATCGGCGGGGAGGACCTTCCTACGAGCAGTACTTC	CASSDRRGGPSYEQYF
TRBJ1-1	TRBV7-2	NA	NA	TGTGCCAGCAGCCACGCATACGAACGGACTGAAGCTTTCTTT	CASSHAYERTEAFF
TRBJ2-7	TRBV7-9	NA	NA	TGTGCCAGCAGTCTCTCAGACAGAATCAACGAGCAGTACTTC	CASSLSDRINEQYF
TRBJ2-1	TRBV27	NA	TRBD1	TGTGCCAGCAGCCTCACCGGGACAGGGGTTTATGGTTGCGTCTTC	CASSLTGTGVYGCVF
TRBJ1-2	TRBV6-5	NA	TRBD1	TGTGCCAGCACCACCGACAGGGTTTCTGGCTACACCTTC	CASTTDRVSGYTF
TRBJ2-5	TRBV5-8	NA	TRBD2	TGTGCCAGCAGCTTGGAGGGGAGGGGAGTTGAGACCCAGTACTTC	CASSLEGRGVETQYF
TRBJ2-1	TRBV27	NA	NA	TGTGCCAGCACCGATTCGGGGCTGGTAGGCAATGAGCAGTTCTTC	CASTDSGLVGNEQFF
TRBJ1-2	TRBV11-2	NA	NA	TGTGCCAGCAGCTTAACAACCCAGGGAATAAACTATGGCTACACCTTC	CASSLTTQGINYGYTF
TRBJ2-7	TRBV6-1	NA	NA	TGTGCCAGCTGGGAGTTCTCCGGTGGGTCCTACGAGCAGTACTTC	CASWEFSGGSYEQYF
TRBJ2-7	TRBV6-1	NA	NA	TGTGCCAGCAGTGAGTTTGTACAGGCCTCCTACGAGCAGTACTTC	CASSEFVQASYEQYF
TRBJ2-1	TRBV2	once	TRBD1	TGTGCCAGCAGATCCGAGGGGGCAAGCTCCTACAATGAGCAGTTCTTC	CASRSEGASSYNEQFF
TRBJ2-1	TRBV19	NA	NA	TGTGCCAGTAGTATGGGTCCAAACAATGAGCAGTTCTTC	CASSMGPNNEQFF
TRBJ1-2	TRBV7-9	NA	NA	TGTGCCAGCAGCCCACCGTCTACACCCTATGGCTACACCTTC	CASSPPSTPYGYTF
TRBJ2-7	TRBV28	once	NA	TGTGCCAGCACGACACCCGCGGAGTTCCGATCCTACGAGCAGTACTTC	CASTTPAEFRSYEQYF
TRBJ2-7	TRBV25-1	once	TRBD1	TGTGCCAGCAGTGAATTCGGACAGGGGAGCTCCTACGAGCAGTACTTC	CASSEFGQGSSYEQYF
TRBJ2-7	TRBV5-8	NA	TRBD1	TGTGCCAGCAGCCTGTCCGGACAGGGGTGGTACGAGCAGTACTTC	CASSLSGQGWYEQYF
TRBJ2-3	TRBV19	NA	NA	TGTGCCAGTAGCGTTTACCCAGGGATTACAGATACGCAGTATTTT	CASSVYPGITDTQYF
TRBJ1-5	TRBV28	once	TRBD1	TGTGCCAGCAGCTATGACAGGGGCAATCAGCCCCAGCATTTT	CASSYDRGNQPQHF
TRBJ1-4	TRBV11-2	NA	NA	TGTGCCAGCAGCTTAGGCCTCGGGGGAAATGAAAAACTGTTTTTT	CASSLGLGGNEKLFF
TRBJ2-4	TRBV28	NA	TRBD1	TGTGCCAGCAGTTTCGGAGGACAGGGCGGCATTCAGTACTTC	CASSFGGQGGIQYF
TRBJ2-2	TRBV28	NA	NA	TGTGCCAGCAGCCGGGCCCCCGGGGAGCTGTTTTTT	CASSRAPGELFF
TRBJ2-1	TRBV7-9	NA	TRBD2	TGTGCCAGCAGCGGCGGGACTAGAGGGCACAATGAGCAGTTCTTC	CASSGGTRGHNEQFF
TRBJ1-1	TRBV7-9	NA	NA	TGTGCCAGCCTCCGGGACACTGAAGCTTTCTTT	CASLRDTEAFF
TRBJ2-1	TRBV7-2	NA	NA	TGTGCCAGCAGTTACTCGCGGGAACCCTATTATGAGCAGTTCTTC	CASSYSREPYYEQFF
TRBJ2-7	TRBV28	NA	NA	TGTGCCAGCATCGGGGGTCCGACGAGGAACGAGCAGTACTTC	CASIGGPTRNEQYF
TRBJ2-2	TRBV19	NA	NA	TGTGCCAGTACCCCTACTAGGAGTCCCGGGGAGCTGTTTTTT	CASTPTRSPGELFF
TRBJ2-7	TRBV27	NA	TRBD1	TGTGCCAGCTCCGGGACAGGGTCATACGAGCAGTACTTC	CASSGTGSYEQYF
TRBJ2-7	TRBV7-8	NA	NA	TGTGCCAGCAGCTTTGACGGGAGCTCCTACGAGCAGTACTTC	CASSFDGSSYEQYF
TRBJ1-2	TRBV9	NA	TRBD1	TGTGCCAGCAGCGTAGACAGGGGAACATCTAACTATGGCTACACCTTC	CASSVDRGTSNYGYTF
TRBJ2-7	TRBV27	NA	TRBD2	TGTGCCAGCAGTCCTAGCCTGGCTAGCGGGAGTTCTCTGTACTTC	CASSPSLASGSSLYF
TRBJ1-2	TRBV5-6	NA	NA	TGTGCCAGCAGCTTGCAGTCTCTATATGGCTACACCTTC	CASSLQSLYGYTF
TRBJ1-4	TRBV7-9	NA	TRBD1	TGTGCCAGCAGCTTAGCTAGGACAGGGAATGAAAAACTGTTTTTT	CASSLARTGNEKLFF
TRBJ1-1	TRBV11-2	NA	NA	TGTGCCAGCAGAGACGGGTTTATACTGAACACTGAAGCTTTCTTT	CASRDGFILNTEAFF
TRBJ2-6	TRBV5-4	NA	TRBD1	TGTGCCAGCAGCGTGGACAGGGTTGGGGCCAACGTCCTGACTTTC	CASSVDRVGANVLTF
TRBJ1-1	TRBV10-3	NA	NA	TGTGCCATCAGTGATAATTTGGCAGCGAACACTGAAGCTTTCTTT	CAISDNLAANTEAFF
TRBJ2-5	TRBV7-2	NA	TRBD2	TGTGCCAGCAGCCCAACCGGGGGGGCAGGGGAGACCCAGTACTTC	CASSPTGGAGETQYF